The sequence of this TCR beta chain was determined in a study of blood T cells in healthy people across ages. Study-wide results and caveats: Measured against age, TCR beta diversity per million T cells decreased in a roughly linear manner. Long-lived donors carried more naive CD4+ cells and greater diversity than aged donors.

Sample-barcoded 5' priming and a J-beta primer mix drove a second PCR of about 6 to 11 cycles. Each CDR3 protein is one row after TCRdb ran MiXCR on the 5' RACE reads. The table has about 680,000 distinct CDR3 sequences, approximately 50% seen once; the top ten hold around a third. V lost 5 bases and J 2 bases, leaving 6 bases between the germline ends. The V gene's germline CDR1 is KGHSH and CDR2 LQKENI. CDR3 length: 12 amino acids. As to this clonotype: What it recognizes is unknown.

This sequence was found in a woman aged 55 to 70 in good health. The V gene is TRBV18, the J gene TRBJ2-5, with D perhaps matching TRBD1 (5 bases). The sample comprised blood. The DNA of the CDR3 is TGTGCCAGCTCAAACAGGCAAGAGACCCAGTACTTC. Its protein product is CASSNRQETQYF.